The 32 T cell receptor beta chains below come from one sample, sequenced in a study of PD-L1 blockade in urothelial cancer. The table came from immunoSEQ multiplex PCR; TCRdb's copy has only in-frame clones and leaves some out. Among 70,000 or so clones listed, about 85% were seen once. Material: PBMCs, obtained around atezolizumab (anti-PD-L1) treatment. These receptors were obtained from a man aged 65-85 years with urothelial cancer.

This sequence joins TRBV19 and TRBJ1-1, with a tentative D call TRBD1 (6 bases). V was pared by 1 base and J by 5 bases, with 14 bases between. This CDR3 is built from 15 residues. Germline CDR1 LNHDA, CDR2 SQIVND (reference sequence). DNA of the CDR3: TGTGCCAGTAGTATAGGGCAGGGGAGAGTTACTGAAGCTTTCTTT. Its protein product is CASSIGQGRVTEAFF.

This clone was picked up a small number of times. This rearrangement joins TRBV4-2 to TRBJ2-7; 7 bases are a match to TRBD2. V lost 0 bases and J lost 3; bases outside the gene matches: 5. Per the germline V gene, CDR1 is LGHNA and CDR2 is YNFKEQ. The CDR3 consists of 15 residues. The CDR3 DNA sequence: TGTGCCAGCAGCCAAGATTCAGGGAGGGTCTACGAGCAGTACTTC. Translating it yields CASSQDSGRVYEQYF.

This clone appeared a few times. V gene TRBV27 combines with J gene TRBJ1-1; tentative D call: TRBD1 (6 bases). Germline V gene sequence: CDR1 MNHEY, CDR2 SMNVEV (reference sequence). The CDR3 spans 15 residues. Trimming took off 3 bases at V and 0 bases at J, with 11 bases between the two ends. CDR3 sequence (DNA): TGTGCCAGCAGTTTGGGGGCAGCCATGAACACTGAAGCTTTCTTT. The encoded protein is CASSLGAAMNTEAFF.

This chain uses TRBV7-9 with TRBJ1-1, with D hard to call. In germline, CDR1 is SEHNR, CDR2 FQNEAQ (reference sequence). Trimming removed 6 bases at V and 1 base at J, with 6 bases between. CDR3 length equals 12 residues. The CDR3 DNA reads TGTGCCAGCAGTGGGAGGAACACTGAAGCTTTCTTT. Translated: CASSGRNTEAFF.

This clone was seen once. This sequence joins TRBV28 and TRBJ2-7; a weak D match, TRBD1 (5 bases). The CDR3 length is 15 residues. Germline-derived CDR1 and CDR2 are MDHEN and SYDVKM. V gave up 8 bases and J gave up 6 bases, with 23 bases separating them. CDR3 residues: CASGWTIRGTGEQYF. CDR3 DNA sequence: TGTGCCAGCGGCTGGACCATAAGGGGAACTGGCGAGCAGTACTTC.

This chain uses TRBV6-5 with TRBJ2-7; 8 bases are shared with TRBD2. Germline V gene sequence: CDR1 MNHEY, CDR2 SVGAGI. Unmatched junction bases numbered 4, after V lost 0 bases and J lost 3 bases. This CDR3 comprises 15 residues. The CDR3 sequence is CASSYSAGGIYEQYF. The CDR3 DNA is TGTGCCAGCAGTTACTCCGCGGGAGGCATCTACGAGCAGTACTTC.

The V call is TRBV7-9, the J call TRBJ2-5; 9 nucleotides line up with TRBD1. The CDR3 has 15 residues. Losses at the gene ends were 4 bases for V and 1 base for J; bases not matched to a gene: 4. CDR1 is SEHNR, CDR2 FQNEAQ, per germline (reference sequence). The DNA of the CDR3 is TGTGCCAGCAGCTGGGTGGGACAGGGCCAAGAGACCCAGTACTTC. It is translated as CASSWVGQGQETQYF.

The chain combines TRBV7-2 with TRBJ2-1, with a weak D call TRBD2 (6 bases). The CDR3 spans 12 residues. Germline CDR1 SGHTA, CDR2 FQGNSA. V was clipped by 4 bases and J by 9 bases, with 10 bases between them. This CDR3 reads CASSSVGGEQFF. The CDR3 nucleotides read TGTGCCAGCAGCTCGGTCGGGGGTGAGCAGTTCTTC.

The chain has TRBV5-6 and TRBJ2-7; 7 nucleotides line up with TRBD1. Germline lookup yields CDR1 SGHDT and CDR2 YYEEEE. The CDR3 has 13 amino acids. J was trimmed by 9 bases and V by 4 bases; bases with no gene match: 10. The CDR3 coding sequence is TGTGCCAGCAGCGGGGCCGACAGGGCGTGGCAGTACTTC. Translating gives CASSGADRAWQYF. The complete variable domain, with remaining parts taken from reference TRBV5-6 and TRBJ2-7, reads DAGVTQSPTHLIKTRGQQVTLRCSPKSGHDTVSWYQQALGQGPQFIFQYYEEEERQRGNFPDRFSGHQFPNYSSELNVNALLLGDSALYLCASSGADRAWQYFGPGTRLTVT.

The count of this clone is one. The rearrangement joins TRBV7-2 to TRBJ2-7, with 8 bases matching TRBD2. The CDR3 is 14 residues long. Germline-derived CDR1 and CDR2 are SGHTA and FQGNSA. Trimming at V came to 6 bases and at J to 2 bases, leaving 6 bases not matched to a gene. The DNA for the CDR3 is TGTGCCAGCAGGTTCGCGGGAGGCACCTACGAGCAGTACTTC. Translating gives CASRFAGGTYEQYF.

The rearrangement links TRBV19 to TRBJ1-2; tentative D call: TRBD1 (6 bases). V was cut by 3 bases and J by 3 bases, with 11 bases left in between. In germline, CDR1 is LNHDA, CDR2 SQIVND (reference sequence). The CDR3 is 14 amino acids. The CDR3 sequence is CASSIGGSDYGYTF. DNA for the CDR3: TGTGCCAGTAGTATTGGGGGCTCGGACTATGGCTACACCTTC.

This clone occurred once. The DNA of the CDR3 is TGTGCCAGCAGTGCGGTGTCTGGGGCCAACGTCCTGACTTTC. It yields the protein CASSAVSGANVLTF. The chain is built from TRBV6-1 and TRBJ2-6; D is undetermined. CDR1 and CDR2 (germline): MNHNS, SASEGT. CDR3 length: 14 residues. V was shortened by 4 bases and J by 1 base, with 5 bases between the two germline ends.

The chain links TRBV28 to TRBJ1-4, with 9 bases matching TRBD1. Per the germline V gene, CDR1 is MDHEN and CDR2 is SYDVKM. J gave up 10 bases and V 5 bases, and 14 bases lay outside the gene matches. The length of the CDR3 is 16 residues. For the CDR3, the DNA is TGTGCCAGCAGTGACGTACAGGGGGCGCGTGCGGGAAAACTGTTTTTT. Translating it yields CASSDVQGARAGKLFF. Full variable domain (missing parts from reference TRBV28 and TRBJ1-4): DVKVTQSSRYLVKRTGEKVFLECVQDMDHENMFWYRQDPGLGLRLIYFSYDVKMKEKGDIPEGYSVSREKKERFSLILESASTNQTSMYLCASSDVQGARAGKLFFGSGTQLSVL.

Of note for this clone: One junction end disagrees with the germline gene, perhaps due to a read error. The rearrangement uses TRBV4-2 and TRBJ2-1; no firm D call. The CDR3 loop spans 13 amino acids. Per the germline V gene, CDR1 is LGHNA and CDR2 is YNFKEQ. The CDR3 sequence is CASSPTSSNEQFF. In DNA form, the CDR3 reads TGTGCCAGCAGCCCGACTTCCTCCAATGAGCAGTTCTTC.

The chain carries TRBV9 and TRBJ2-3; 8 positions agree with TRBD1. CDR3 length equals 15 residues. Losses at the gene ends were 1 base for V and 2 bases for J; bases not matched to a gene: 3. Germline CDR1 and CDR2: SGDLS and YYNGEE. The CDR3 region has the DNA TGTGCCAGCAGCGTATCGGACAGGGCCACAGATACGCAGTATTTT. It codes for CASSVSDRATDTQYF.

The chain employs TRBV29-1 and TRBJ1-1, with D unclear. The CDR3 is 16 amino acids. V was trimmed by 4 bases and J by 1 base, leaving 19 bases between them. Germline V gene sequence: CDR1 SQVTM, CDR2 ANQGSEA. The CDR3 DNA follows: TGCAGCGTTGGAGGTGGTTGGGAACTAGGGAACACTGAAGCTTTCTTT. As protein: CSVGGGWELGNTEAFF.

The chain recombines TRBV9 with TRBJ2-1; TRBD1 is a possible D gene (6 bases). The CDR3 is 18 residues long. The ends were cut back, 0 bases at V and 1 base at J, with 17 bases in the middle. Germline assignment: CDR1 SGDLS and CDR2 YYNGEE. CDR3 residues: CASSVVGWGQVSYNEQFF. CDR3 sequence (DNA): TGTGCCAGCAGCGTAGTGGGGTGGGGGCAGGTTTCCTACAATGAGCAGTTCTTC.

The chain employs TRBV10-3 and TRBJ2-7; possible D gene TRBD2, 6 bases. Germline CDR1 reads ENHRY; CDR2 reads SYGVKD. Trimming took off 8 bases at V and 9 bases at J, with 23 bases between the two ends. The CDR3 has 14 residues. The DNA for the CDR3 is TGTGCCATCCGCGGGGACGGGACCCCCGGAGGGCAGTACTTC. Residues: CAIRGDGTPGGQYF.

The gene calls are TRBV6-5 and TRBJ2-7; 9 bases align to TRBD1. J lost 11 bases, V lost 6 bases, and 17 bases had no gene match. This CDR3 is built from 15 residues. The V gene's germline CDR1 is MNHEY and CDR2 SVGAGI. The CDR3 DNA sequence: TGTGCCAGCAGGCCATTTATTACAGGGGGCTGGGGGGAGTACTTC. Translation: CASRPFITGGWGEYF.

The V gene is TRBV7-9, the J gene TRBJ2-7, with 10 bases identical to TRBD2. The CDR3 is 15 residues long. Germline loops: CDR1 SEHNR, CDR2 FQNEAQ (reference sequence). The V gene end was trimmed by 1 base and the J gene end by 4 bases; junction bases not matched to a gene: 4. The CDR3 DNA reads TGTGCCAGCAGCTTAGTAAGCGGGAGGGCATACGAGCAGTACTTC. It yields the protein CASSLVSGRAYEQYF.

The chain recombines TRBV28 with TRBJ1-5, with a tentative D call TRBD1 (5 bases). V gave up 6 bases and J gave up 2 bases, with 17 bases separating them. CDR1 MDHEN and CDR2 SYDVKM come from the germline V gene. This CDR3 spans 16 amino acids. CDR3 nucleotides: TGTGCCAGCAGCCTAGGGGCTCTCTGGGGCAATCAGCCCCAGCATTTT. Translated: CASSLGALWGNQPQHF.

The CDR3 reads CASSSTSGRSEQYF. The CDR3 DNA is TGTGCCAGCAGCTCTACTAGCGGGAGAAGCGAGCAGTACTTC. The rearrangement uses TRBV7-9 and TRBJ2-7, with 11 bases matching TRBD2. The CDR3 loop spans 14 amino acids. J lost 6 bases, V lost 4 bases, and 5 bases had no gene match. In germline, CDR1 is SEHNR, CDR2 FQNEAQ (reference sequence).

The J gene is TRBJ2-5, the V gene TRBV27, with D tentatively TRBD2 (5 bases). CDR1 and CDR2 from the germline V gene are MNHEY and SMNVEV (reference sequence). V lost 0 bases, J lost 4 bases, and 18 bases lay in between. The CDR3 is made up of 17 amino acids. Here the CDR3 reads CASSLSRGHQGGETQYF. DNA of the CDR3: TGTGCCAGCAGTTTATCGAGAGGGCACCAAGGCGGAGAGACCCAGTACTTC.

The chain has TRBV28 and TRBJ1-5; D uncertain. Germline assignment: CDR1 MDHEN and CDR2 SYDVKM. V was trimmed by 5 bases and J by 4 bases, leaving 15 bases between them. The length of the CDR3 is 15 residues. The CDR3 DNA reads TGTGCCAGCAGTCTATCTGTGGCGGGAAATCAGCCCCAGCATTTT. Its protein is CASSLSVAGNQPQHF.

V is TRBV6-1 and J is TRBJ1-3; D is perhaps TRBD1 (6 bases). CDR1 and CDR2 from the germline V gene are MNHNS and SASEGT. The V end was cut by 8 bases, the J end by 0 bases, with 14 bases between. CDR3 length: 15 amino acids. CDR3 loop: CASQFDRNSGNTIYF. CDR3 DNA sequence: TGTGCCAGCCAGTTTGACAGGAACTCTGGAAACACCATATATTTT.

The rearrangement links TRBV5-6 to TRBJ2-2; no clear D gene. This CDR3 is 13 amino acids long. Trimming cost V 7 bases and J 4 bases, with 11 bases left between them. Germline CDR1 is SGHDT and CDR2 is YYEEEE. Written as DNA, the CDR3 is TGTGCCAGCGCTGAGGCCGCCACCGGGGAGCTGTTTTTT. Translated, it gives CASAEAATGELFF.

The chain links TRBV19 to TRBJ2-5; possibly TRBD2 for D (6 bases). V was pared by 3 bases and J by 5 bases, with 13 bases between. This CDR3 is 14 amino acids long. The germline CDR1 and CDR2 sequences are LNHDA and SQIVND (reference sequence). CDR3 sequence: CASSIGGSDETQYF. CDR3 DNA: TGTGCCAGTAGTATCGGGGGAAGCGATGAGACCCAGTACTTC.

The chain combines TRBV27 with TRBJ2-7; TRBD2 agrees at 8 bases. The CDR3 extends over 14 amino acids. Looked up from germline, CDR1 is MNHEY and CDR2 is SMNVEV (reference sequence). V was pared by 8 bases and J by 0 bases, with 6 bases of the junction left unmatched. This CDR3 is CASRPGGPSYEQYF. CDR3 coding DNA: TGTGCCAGCCGCCCGGGAGGGCCCTCCTACGAGCAGTACTTC.

The genes are TRBV10-1 and TRBJ2-3, with 11 positions matching TRBD1. V was clipped by 5 bases and J by 4 bases; unmatched bases: 11. The V gene's germline CDR1 is WNHNN and CDR2 SYGVQD (reference sequence). The CDR3 consists of 17 residues. The CDR3 here is CASSSKEDRGLPDTQYF. In nucleotides, the CDR3 is TGCGCCAGCAGTTCTAAGGAGGACAGGGGGCTCCCAGATACGCAGTATTTT.

The rearrangement joins TRBV27 to TRBJ1-2; a possible D gene is TRBD1 (5 bases). Germline CDR1 MNHEY, CDR2 SMNVEV (reference sequence). This CDR3 comprises 15 residues. The V end lost 6 bases, the J end lost 7 bases, and 21 bases lay between the germline ends. Written as DNA, the CDR3 is TGTGCCAGCAGCGCGCAGGGTTTGCGATCGGGTGGCTACACCTTC. It encodes CASSAQGLRSGGYTF.

The V gene is TRBV28, the J gene TRBJ1-1; D is possibly TRBD1 (6 bases). Germline V gene lookup returns CDR1 MDHEN and CDR2 SYDVKM. Deletions cut 6 bases from V and 5 bases from J, with 16 bases between. The CDR3 contains 14 residues. CDR3 in amino acids: CASSLSGGLTEAFF. DNA for the CDR3: TGTGCCAGCAGCCTATCCGGGGGGCTAACTGAAGCTTTCTTT. The variable domain in full, with the rest retrieved from reference TRBV28 and TRBJ1-1, is DVKVTQSSRYLVKRTGEKVFLECVQDMDHENMFWYRQDPGLGLRLIYFSYDVKMKEKGDIPEGYSVSREKKERFSLILESASTNQTSMYLCASSLSGGLTEAFFGQGTRLTVV.

This rearrangement joins TRBV19 to TRBJ2-3, with 14 bases identical to TRBD2. V lost 5 bases, J lost 4 bases, and 8 bases stayed unmatched. This CDR3 spans 17 amino acids. Germline V gene sequence: CDR1 LNHDA, CDR2 SQIVND (reference sequence). The CDR3 region is CASSPGTSGSWSDTQYF. The CDR3, as DNA: TGTGCCAGTAGTCCAGGGACTAGCGGGAGTTGGTCAGATACGCAGTATTTT. The whole variable domain, remainder taken from reference TRBV19 and TRBJ2-3, is DGGITQSPKYLFRKEGQNVTLSCEQNLNHDAMYWYRQDPGQGLRLIYYSQIVNDFQKGDIAEGYSVSREKKESFPLTVTSAQKNPTAFYLCASSPGTSGSWSDTQYFGPGTRLTVL.